This T cell receptor (beta chain) stems from a study of blood T cell repertoires in COVID-19. CDR1 is MNHNS, CDR2 SASEGT, per germline. The CDR3 is made up of 16 amino acids. Trimming took off 4 bases at V and 2 bases at J, with 14 bases between the two ends. Sequenced by immunoSEQ multiplex PCR; TCRdb stores in-frame clones only, minus some. This table has about 98,000 clones, around 90% appearing once. The rearrangement links TRBV6-1 to TRBJ2-2; possible D gene TRBD1, 6 bases. Sequenced: peripheral blood. This TCR derives from a man in his sixties or seventies with acute or convalescent COVID-19. The CDR3 region has the DNA TGTGCCAGCAGTGGGGTAGGGGGAATAAACACCGGGGAGCTGTTTTTT. Amino acids: CASSGVGGINTGELFF.